This TCR beta chain was sequenced during a study of shared clonotypes between healthy human individuals. Study-level background: Per-donor plates numbered three CD4 naive, three CD4 memory, two CD8 naive and one CD8 memory. Findings and caveats of the study: When compared with the clonotypes that were shared by all four sorted-subset donors, the non-shared clonotypes turned out to have lower generation probabilities. Blood alone was sampled, and tissue repertoires likely differ.

Comments on this clone: Its target is not known.

A deep-level run was used for the assay. Libraries were prepared by immunoSEQ multiplex PCR; TCRdb keeps only in-frame clonotypes and omits some of them. This table holds 2 million to 3 million clones, roughly 93% found once. The CDR3 has 11 residues. CDR1 SQVTM and CDR2 ANQGSEA come from the germline V gene. The V end was cut by 4 bases, the J end by 7 bases, with 10 bases between. The specimen sequenced was naive CD4+ T cells from PBMCs. Noted subset: CD45RA+ positively selected. The TCR was taken from a man younger than 35 in good health. Some clones in this sample may be carry-over from other donors' samples. V is TRBV29-1 and J is TRBJ1-2; D uncertain. CDR3 in amino acids: CSVAGFSGYTF. The CDR3 coding sequence is TGCAGCGTTGCCGGGTTCTCTGGCTACACCTTC.